The present TCR beta chain was sequenced within a study of blood T cell repertoires in COVID-19. About the study: Whether acute or convalescent, the COVID-19 samples came from the United States, Italy and Spain. The cDNA or gDNA used as material had been derived from T cells, B-cell-depleted T cells, or PBMCs.

In the original analysis: Nucleated cell number was recorded as an estimate derived from reference gene primer amplification. Profiling relied on immunoSEQ multiplex PCR, and the TCRdb table lists in-frame clones only, not all of them. V, J and clone size are those of that table, while D and trimming were read from the DNA. The table records around 70,000 clones, around 89% of them present only once. V lost 3 bases, J lost 4 bases, and 14 bases lay in between. Germline loops: CDR1 DFQATT, CDR2 SNEGSKA (reference sequence). This CDR3 comprises 14 residues. The chain joins TRBV20-1 to TRBJ2-3; D might be TRBD2 (6 bases). The sequenced material came from peripheral blood. This clonotype was obtained from a man aged 55 to 70 with acute or convalescent COVID-19. The chain's CDR3 is CSASPGDGADTQYF. The CDR3 bases are TGCAGTGCTAGTCCGGGGGACGGCGCAGATACGCAGTATTTT.